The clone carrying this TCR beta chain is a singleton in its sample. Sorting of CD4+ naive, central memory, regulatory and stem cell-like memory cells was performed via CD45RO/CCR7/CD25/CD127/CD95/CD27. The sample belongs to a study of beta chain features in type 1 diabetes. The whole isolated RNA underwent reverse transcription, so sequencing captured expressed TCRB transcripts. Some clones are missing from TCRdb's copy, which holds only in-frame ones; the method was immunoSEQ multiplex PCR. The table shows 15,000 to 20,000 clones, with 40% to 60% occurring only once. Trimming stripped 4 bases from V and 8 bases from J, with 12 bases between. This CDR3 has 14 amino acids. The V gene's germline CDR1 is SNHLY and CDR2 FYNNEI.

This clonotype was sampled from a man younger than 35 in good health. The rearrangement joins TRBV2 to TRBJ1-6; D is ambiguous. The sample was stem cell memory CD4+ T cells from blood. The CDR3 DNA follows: TGTGCCAGCAGTGTGGGAGGAGGTTATTCACCCCTCCACTTT. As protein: CASSVGGGYSPLHF.